The rows below give T cell receptor beta chains drawn from one sample of a study of blood T cell repertoires in COVID-19. Sequencing was performed with immunoSEQ multiplex PCR; in TCRdb, only in-frame clones are kept and a portion is missing. The repertoire holds about 14,000 clones, with around nine tenths as singletons. Material: peripheral blood. All receptors derive from an elderly man with acute or convalescent COVID-19. The CDR3 runs from the conserved cysteine through the conserved F or W. A D gene is named only where the DNA matches it firmly. Clone size is given for some rows only: seen once, a few or many times, or a class if the clone is expanded.

j_gene	abundance	v_gene	d_gene	CDR3nt	CDR3aa
TRBJ2-3	-	TRBV30	TRBD2	TGTGCCCTTCGAAGGCGGGAGGCCGGGGATACGCAGTATTTT	CALRRREAGDTQYF
TRBJ1-5	few	TRBV24-1	TRBD1	TGTGCCACCAGTGACCAGGGACAGGGGACCAATCAGCCCCAGCATTTT	CATSDQGQGTNQPQHF
TRBJ2-2	-	TRBV27	TRBD2	TGTGCCAGCAGTCCGGGACTAGCGGGAGGGCCCCGTACCGGGGAGCTGTTTTTT	CASSPGLAGGPRTGELFF
TRBJ2-7	once	TRBV19	-	TGTGCCAGTAGTATAGTCACCGGGGATAACGAGCAGTACTTC	CASSIVTGDNEQYF
TRBJ1-6	-	TRBV19	-	TGTGCCAGTAGTACCCAATTCAGTAATTCACCCCTCCACTTT	CASSTQFSNSPLHF
TRBJ2-1	-	TRBV5-5	TRBD1	TGTGCCAGCACCCTCTCCGGGACAGGGGGTGGGGATGAGCAGTTCTTC	CASTLSGTGGGDEQFF
TRBJ1-2	-	TRBV7-8	TRBD1	TGTGCCAGCAGCTCCACCGGGACAGGGACTAACTATGGCTACACCTTC	CASSSTGTGTNYGYTF
TRBJ2-3	-	TRBV5-1	TRBD2	TGCGCCAGCAGCTCGGGACTAGCGGGAGGTAGGACAGATACGCAGTATTTT	CASSSGLAGGRTDTQYF
TRBJ2-7	-	TRBV7-3	-	TGTGCCAGCAGCCCGAACCGAGACTCGCTCGAGCAGTACTTC	CASSPNRDSLEQYF
TRBJ1-2	-	TRBV5-1	TRBD1	TGCGCCAGCAGATTGCTAGGGGGCACCGCTAACTATGGCTACACCTTC	CASRLLGGTANYGYTF
TRBJ1-1	-	TRBV5-1	TRBD1	TGCGCCAGCGAAACAGGGGGCGCAGGTACTGAAGCTTTCTTT	CASETGGAGTEAFF
TRBJ1-6	-	TRBV11-2	-	TGTGCCAGCAGCTTAGAGGCGTCAGGGTTCTACTCACCCCTCCACTTT	CASSLEASGFYSPLHF
TRBJ2-7	-	TRBV29-1	TRBD1	TGCAGCGTGGGGAACAGGGGGAGCTCCTACGAGCAGTACTTC	CSVGNRGSSYEQYF
TRBJ2-6	-	TRBV19	-	TGTGCCAGTAGTATTGCGGGGACCGGGGCCAACGTCCTGACTTTC	CASSIAGTGANVLTF
TRBJ2-7	-	TRBV5-1	-	TGCGCCAGCAGCTTGTCAGGAGGAGGCTCCTACGAGCAGTACTTC	CASSLSGGGSYEQYF
TRBJ2-5	-	TRBV5-5	TRBD2	TGTGCCAGCAGCTTGACTAGCGGGAGCTTGGAGACCCAGTACTTC	CASSLTSGSLETQYF
TRBJ1-5	-	TRBV2	TRBD1	TGTGCCAGCAGGGGCCGGGGACAGGGGCCCCAGCATTTT	CASRGRGQGPQHF
TRBJ2-3	-	TRBV5-4	TRBD1	TGTGCCAGCAGCTTGGGATTCAGGGGGCGTGCAGCCCCGGCCACAGATACGCAGTATTTT	CASSLGFRGRAAPATDTQYF
TRBJ2-5	-	TRBV27	-	TGTGCCAGCAGTTCCGACCAGGCTGAGGAGACCCAGTACTTC	CASSSDQAEETQYF
TRBJ2-5	once	TRBV4-1	TRBD1	TGCGCCAGCAGCCTTGGGGACAGGAGTCAAGAGACCCAGTACTTC	CASSLGDRSQETQYF
TRBJ1-2	-	TRBV4-1	-	TGCGCCAGCAGCCAAGACCACACGCTCCCCTATGGCTACACCTTC	CASSQDHTLPYGYTF
TRBJ1-1	-	TRBV29-1	-	TGCAGCGCCGGAGGGGGGGGAAACACTGAAGCTTTCTTT	CSAGGGGNTEAFF
TRBJ2-2	-	TRBV5-1	-	TGCGCCAGCAGCCCTCGGGGGGCCGACACCGGGGAGCTGTTTTTT	CASSPRGADTGELFF
TRBJ2-7	-	TRBV6-1	TRBD2	TGTGCCAGCAGTGAAGGGACTAGCGACCCCTACGAGCAGTACTTC	CASSEGTSDPYEQYF
TRBJ2-3	-	TRBV7-3	-	TGTGCCAGCAGCCCGGGACTGAGAGGAGCAGATACGCAGTATTTT	CASSPGLRGADTQYF
TRBJ1-2	-	TRBV9	-	TGTGCCAGCAGCGTAGCTGGGGGGTATGGCTACACCTTC	CASSVAGGYGYTF
TRBJ2-5	-	TRBV4-2	-	TGTGCCAGCAGCCAAGGACAGTACCAAGAGACCCAGTACTTC	CASSQGQYQETQYF
TRBJ1-1	-	TRBV7-2	-	TGTGCCAGCAGCTTAGTCGGGCTGGGAGTTGCCACTGAAGCTTTCTTT	CASSLVGLGVATEAFF
TRBJ1-1	-	TRBV10-2	TRBD1	TGCGCCAGCAGGGACAGGGCGTACACTGAAGCTTTCTTT	CASRDRAYTEAFF
TRBJ1-5	-	TRBV2	-	TGTGCCAGCACCCGGACAGTTAGCAATCAGCCCCAGCATTTT	CASTRTVSNQPQHF